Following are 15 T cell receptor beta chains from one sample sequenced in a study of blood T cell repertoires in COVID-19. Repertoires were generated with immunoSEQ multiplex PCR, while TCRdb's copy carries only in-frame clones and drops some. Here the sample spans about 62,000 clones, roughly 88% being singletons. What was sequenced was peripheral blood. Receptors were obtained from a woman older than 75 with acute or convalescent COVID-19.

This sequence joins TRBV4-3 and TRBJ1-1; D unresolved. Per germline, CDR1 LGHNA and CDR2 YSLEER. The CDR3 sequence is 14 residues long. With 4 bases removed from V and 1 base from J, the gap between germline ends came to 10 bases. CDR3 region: CASSRRTANTEAFF. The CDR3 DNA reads TGCGCCAGCAGCCGGAGGACGGCGAACACTGAAGCTTTCTTT.

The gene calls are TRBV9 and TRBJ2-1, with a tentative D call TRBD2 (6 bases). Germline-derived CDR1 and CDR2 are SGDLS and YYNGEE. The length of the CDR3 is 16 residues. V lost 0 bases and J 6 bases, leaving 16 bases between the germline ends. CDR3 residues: CASSVGSDGGSNEQFF. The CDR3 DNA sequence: TGTGCCAGCAGCGTAGGGTCGGATGGGGGGTCCAATGAGCAGTTCTTC.

CDR3 residues: CASSPDRRDEKLFF. Here the CDR3 DNA reads TGTGCCAGCAGCCCGGACAGGCGGGACGAAAAACTGTTTTTT. The chain recombines TRBV14 with TRBJ1-4; TRBD1 agrees at 7 bases. This CDR3 region has 14 residues. With V trimmed by 4 bases and J by 8 bases, 7 bases remained unmatched. Germline CDR1 SGHDN, CDR2 FVKESK. Filled out from reference TRBV14 and TRBJ1-4, the complete variable domain reads EAGVTQFPSHSVIEKGQTVTLRCDPISGHDNLYWYRRVMGKEIKFLLHFVKESKQDESGMPNNRFLAERTGGTYSTLKVQPAELEDSGVYFCASSPDRRDEKLFFGSGTQLSVL.

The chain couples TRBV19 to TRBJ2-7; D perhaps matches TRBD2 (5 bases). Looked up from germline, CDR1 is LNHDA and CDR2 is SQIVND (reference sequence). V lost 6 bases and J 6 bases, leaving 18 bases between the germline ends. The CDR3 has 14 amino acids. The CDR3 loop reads CASSMGQERGEQYF. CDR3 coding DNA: TGTGCCAGTAGCATGGGCCAGGAACGGGGCGAGCAGTACTTC.

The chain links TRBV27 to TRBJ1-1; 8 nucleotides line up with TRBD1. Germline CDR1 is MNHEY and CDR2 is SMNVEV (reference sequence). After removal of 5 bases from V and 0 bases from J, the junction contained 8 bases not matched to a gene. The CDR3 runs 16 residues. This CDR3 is CASSLYQGALNTEAFF. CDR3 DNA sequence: TGTGCCAGCAGTCTATATCAGGGGGCTTTGAACACTGAAGCTTTCTTT.

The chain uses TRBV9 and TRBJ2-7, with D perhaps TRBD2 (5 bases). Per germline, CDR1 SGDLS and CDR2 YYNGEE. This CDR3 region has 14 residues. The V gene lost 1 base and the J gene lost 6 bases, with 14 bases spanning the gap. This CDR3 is CASSVSVEAGEQYF. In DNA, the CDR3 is TGTGCCAGCAGCGTATCGGTGGAGGCGGGCGAGCAGTACTTC.

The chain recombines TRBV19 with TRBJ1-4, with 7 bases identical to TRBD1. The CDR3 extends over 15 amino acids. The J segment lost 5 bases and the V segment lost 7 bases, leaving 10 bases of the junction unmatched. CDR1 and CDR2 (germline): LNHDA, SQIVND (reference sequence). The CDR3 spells CASTTPAGGNEKLFF. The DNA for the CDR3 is TGTGCCAGTACCACCCCTGCAGGGGGAAATGAAAAACTGTTTTTT.

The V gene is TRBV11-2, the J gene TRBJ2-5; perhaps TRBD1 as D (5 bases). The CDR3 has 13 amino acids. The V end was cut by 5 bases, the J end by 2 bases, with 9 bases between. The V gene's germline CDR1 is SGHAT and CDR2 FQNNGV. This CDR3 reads CASSPQGQETQYF. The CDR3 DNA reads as TGTGCCAGCAGCCCTCAGGGACAAGAGACCCAGTACTTC.

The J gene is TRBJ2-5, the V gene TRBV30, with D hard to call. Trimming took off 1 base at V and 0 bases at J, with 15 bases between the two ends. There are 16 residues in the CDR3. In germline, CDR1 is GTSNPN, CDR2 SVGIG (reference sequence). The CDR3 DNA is TGTGCCTGGAGTGCCGGTATGACTTTGTACCAAGAGACCCAGTACTTC. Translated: CAWSAGMTLYQETQYF.

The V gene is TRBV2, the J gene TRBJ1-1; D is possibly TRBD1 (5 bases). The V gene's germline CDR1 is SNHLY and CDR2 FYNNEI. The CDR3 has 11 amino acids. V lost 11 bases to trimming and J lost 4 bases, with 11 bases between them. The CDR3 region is CAGQGLTEAFF. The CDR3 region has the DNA TGTGCCGGCCAGGGTCTCACTGAAGCTTTCTTT.

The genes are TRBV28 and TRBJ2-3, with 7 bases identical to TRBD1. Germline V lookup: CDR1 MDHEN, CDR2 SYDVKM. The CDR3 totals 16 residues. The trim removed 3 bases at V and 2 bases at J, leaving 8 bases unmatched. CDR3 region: CASSFSFGTDTDTQYF. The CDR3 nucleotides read TGTGCCAGCAGTTTTTCGTTCGGGACAGACACAGATACGCAGTATTTT.

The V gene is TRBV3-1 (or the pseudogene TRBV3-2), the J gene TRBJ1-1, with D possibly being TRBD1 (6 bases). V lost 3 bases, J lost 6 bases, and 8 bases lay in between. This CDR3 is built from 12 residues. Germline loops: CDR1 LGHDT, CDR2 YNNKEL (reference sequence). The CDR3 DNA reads TGTGCCAGCAGCCAGGGGGCCGCTGAAGCTTTCTTT. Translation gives CASSQGAAEAFF.

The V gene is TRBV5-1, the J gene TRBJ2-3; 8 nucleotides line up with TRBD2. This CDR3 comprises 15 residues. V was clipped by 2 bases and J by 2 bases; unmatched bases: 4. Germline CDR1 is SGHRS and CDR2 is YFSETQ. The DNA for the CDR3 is TGCGCCAGCAGCTTAGGCGGGGGGAACACAGATACGCAGTATTTT. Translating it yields CASSLGGGNTDTQYF.

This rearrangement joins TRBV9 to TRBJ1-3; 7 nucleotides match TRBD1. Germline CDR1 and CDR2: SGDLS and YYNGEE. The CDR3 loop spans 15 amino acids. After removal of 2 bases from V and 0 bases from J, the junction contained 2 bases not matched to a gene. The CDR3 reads CASSVWDSSGNTIYF. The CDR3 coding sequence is TGTGCCAGCAGCGTTTGGGACAGCTCTGGAAACACCATATATTTT.

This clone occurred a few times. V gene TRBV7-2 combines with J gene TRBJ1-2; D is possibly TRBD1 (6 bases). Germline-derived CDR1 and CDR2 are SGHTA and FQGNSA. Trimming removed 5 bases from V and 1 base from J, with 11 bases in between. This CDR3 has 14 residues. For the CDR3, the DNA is TGTGCCAGCAGCCCGGACAGTTTTAACTATGGCTACACCTTC. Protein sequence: CASSPDSFNYGYTF.